Listed below are T cell receptor beta chains from one sample, sequenced in a study of cytotoxic CD8 clonotypes in ibrutinib-treated CLL. Clones were sequenced by immunoSEQ multiplex PCR, and TCRdb holds only the in-frame ones, with some missing. The sample contains 30,000 or so clones, 76% of which appear only once. The sample in question was PBMCs, obtained after 36 months of ibrutinib treatment. The source of these receptors is a human donor with chronic lymphocytic leukemia. Both conserved end residues are part of each CDR3. The D gene is left open where the match is weak. Expanded clones get a size class; other rows say once, few or many, or leave the size out.

V gene: TRBV6-1; J gene: TRBJ1-1; clone size: few; D gene: .; CDR3 DNA: TGTGCCAGCAGCGCTAAGGTGGAGAACACTGAAGCTTTCTTT; CDR3 protein: CASSAKVENTEAFF
V gene: TRBV5-4; J gene: TRBJ1-2; clone size: few; D gene: .; CDR3 DNA: TGTGCCAGCAGCTTCCCGGGACGGGGGAACTATGGCTACACCTTC; CDR3 protein: CASSFPGRGNYGYTF
V gene: TRBV5-6; J gene: TRBJ2-5; clone size: .; D gene: .; CDR3 DNA: TGTGCCAGCAGCTTGCGAGGACAAGATGTGACCCAGTACTTC; CDR3 protein: CASSLRGQDVTQYF
V gene: TRBV4-3; J gene: TRBJ1-1; clone size: once; D gene: .; CDR3 DNA: TGCGCCAGCAGCCAAGACGGAGGGACTGAAGCTTTCTTT; CDR3 protein: CASSQDGGTEAFF
V gene: TRBV9; J gene: TRBJ2-3; clone size: .; D gene: TRBD2; CDR3 DNA: TGTGCCAGCAGCGCAGACGGGGGGGCGTTAGATACGCAGTATTTT; CDR3 protein: CASSADGGALDTQYF
V gene: TRBV4-1; J gene: TRBJ1-2; clone size: .; D gene: TRBD1; CDR3 DNA: TGCGCCAGCAGCTCTTGGACAGGGAAGAACTATGGCTACACCTTC; CDR3 protein: CASSSWTGKNYGYTF
V gene: TRBV27; J gene: TRBJ1-5; clone size: .; D gene: TRBD1; CDR3 DNA: TGTGCCAGCGCAACAGGGGGCAATCAGCCCCAGCATTTT; CDR3 protein: CASATGGNQPQHF
V gene: TRBV5-6; J gene: TRBJ1-5; clone size: few; D gene: .; CDR3 DNA: TGTGCCAGCAGCAGATGGGAGAGGGGGGATCAGCCCCAGCATTTT; CDR3 protein: CASSRWERGDQPQHF
V gene: TRBV7-8; J gene: TRBJ1-1; clone size: .; D gene: .; CDR3 DNA: TGTGCCAGCAGCCTACAGACAGGGAACACTGAAGCTTTCTTT; CDR3 protein: CASSLQTGNTEAFF
V gene: TRBV11-2; J gene: TRBJ1-1; clone size: few; D gene: .; CDR3 DNA: TGTGCCAGCAGCTTGGGAGCCAAATACCCCAGGCTTTTT; CDR3 protein: CASSLGAKYPRLF
V gene: TRBV13; J gene: TRBJ1-6; clone size: few; D gene: .; CDR3 DNA: TGTGCCAGCAGCTTGGGGCAGGGAATGGGAAATTCACCCCTCCACTTT; CDR3 protein: CASSLGQGMGNSPLHF
V gene: TRBV5-4; J gene: TRBJ1-5; clone size: .; D gene: .; CDR3 DNA: TGTGCCAGCAGCTTGGATGGGGGCCTTCTTCAGCCCCAGCATTTT; CDR3 protein: CASSLDGGLLQPQHF
V gene: TRBV6-1; J gene: TRBJ1-1; clone size: few; D gene: TRBD1; CDR3 DNA: TGTGCCAGCAGTCACCTGGGGACAGGGCCCACTGAAGCTTTCTTT; CDR3 protein: CASSHLGTGPTEAFF
V gene: TRBV13; J gene: TRBJ1-2; clone size: .; D gene: TRBD1; CDR3 DNA: TGTGCCAGCAGACAGCGGGACAGGGGCCTGGGCTACACCTTC; CDR3 protein: CASRQRDRGLGYTF
V gene: TRBV7-3; J gene: TRBJ1-1; clone size: .; D gene: TRBD1; CDR3 DNA: TGTGCCAGCAGCTTTGACAGGGGAGGAGCTGAAGCTTTCTTT; CDR3 protein: CASSFDRGGAEAFF
V gene: TRBV13; J gene: TRBJ1-3; clone size: .; D gene: .; CDR3 DNA: TGTGCCAGCAGCTTAGCACCACTGGCGGGGTCGGGAAACACCATATATTTT; CDR3 protein: CASSLAPLAGSGNTIYF
V gene: TRBV6-5; J gene: TRBJ2-1; clone size: .; D gene: TRBD1; CDR3 DNA: TGTGCCAGCAGTAATTCCGGGACAGCCTACAATGAGCAGTTCTTC; CDR3 protein: CASSNSGTAYNEQFF
V gene: TRBV11-2; J gene: TRBJ1-2; clone size: .; D gene: TRBD1; CDR3 DNA: TGTGCCAGCAGCTTTTCCCAGGGGGTTTATGGCTACACCTTC; CDR3 protein: CASSFSQGVYGYTF
V gene: TRBV18; J gene: TRBJ2-5; clone size: few; D gene: TRBD1; CDR3 DNA: TGTGCCAGCTCACCAGAAGCCGGGACAGGGTGGAAAGAGACCCAGTACTTC; CDR3 protein: CASSPEAGTGWKETQYF
V gene: TRBV25-1; J gene: TRBJ2-3; clone size: .; D gene: .; CDR3 DNA: TGTGCCAGCTTGGACTCTTCTAGCACAGATACGCAGTATTTT; CDR3 protein: CASLDSSSTDTQYF
V gene: TRBV20-1; J gene: TRBJ2-1; clone size: .; D gene: .; CDR3 DNA: TGCAGTGCTAGAGGGGCCAGGGAGCAGTTCTTC; CDR3 protein: CSARGAREQFF
V gene: TRBV18; J gene: TRBJ1-1; clone size: .; D gene: .; CDR3 DNA: TGTGCCAGCTCACCCTCTCTAGAGTATCACACTGAAGCTTTCTTT; CDR3 protein: CASSPSLEYHTEAFF
V gene: TRBV7-9; J gene: TRBJ2-5; clone size: few; D gene: .; CDR3 DNA: TGTGCCAGCAGCCCATGGAGGGGTGGCGAAGAGACCCAGTACTTC; CDR3 protein: CASSPWRGGEETQYF
V gene: TRBV29-1; J gene: TRBJ1-2; clone size: .; D gene: .; CDR3 DNA: TGCAGCTCCGAGGGAGGCGGCTACACCTTC; CDR3 protein: CSSEGGGYTF
V gene: TRBV29-1; J gene: TRBJ2-2; clone size: .; D gene: .; CDR3 DNA: TGCAGCGTTGCTGCCTACACCGGGGAGCTGTTTTTT; CDR3 protein: CSVAAYTGELFF
V gene: TRBV5-1; J gene: TRBJ1-2; clone size: .; D gene: .; CDR3 DNA: TGCGCCAGCAGCTTAACTTCGGGTGGCTACTATGGCTACACCTTC; CDR3 protein: CASSLTSGGYYGYTF
V gene: TRBV5-6; J gene: TRBJ1-2; clone size: few; D gene: .; CDR3 DNA: TGTGCCAGCAGCTTTCTCGCCAGGTTCACACCTTTAGCCAACTATGGCTACACCTTC; CDR3 protein: CASSFLARFTPLANYGYTF
V gene: TRBV5-1; J gene: TRBJ2-7; clone size: .; D gene: .; CDR3 DNA: TGCGCCAGCTCCCGGGGACCCTACGAGCAGTACTTC; CDR3 protein: CASSRGPYEQYF
V gene: TRBV5-4; J gene: TRBJ1-2; clone size: once; D gene: .; CDR3 DNA: TGTGCCAGCAGCTTGGCGGGGGTTCCCTATGGCTACACCTTC; CDR3 protein: CASSLAGVPYGYTF
V gene: TRBV2; J gene: TRBJ1-5; clone size: .; D gene: TRBD1; CDR3 DNA: TGTGCCAGCAGTGAGGACAGGGGGCTTGGGAGCAATCAGCCCCAGCATTTT; CDR3 protein: CASSEDRGLGSNQPQHF
V gene: TRBV10-1; J gene: TRBJ1-2; clone size: .; D gene: .; CDR3 DNA: TGCGCCAGCAGCCTTAGGACCAATCCGCACTATGGCTACACCTTC; CDR3 protein: CASSLRTNPHYGYTF
V gene: TRBV5-1; J gene: TRBJ1-2; clone size: medium-sized; D gene: TRBD1; CDR3 DNA: TGCGCCAGCAGCCCGACAGGGGAGGAGGGCTACACCTTC; CDR3 protein: CASSPTGEEGYTF
V gene: TRBV9; J gene: TRBJ2-3; clone size: once; D gene: TRBD2; CDR3 DNA: TGTGCCAGCAGCGCGACTAGCGGTAGCACAGATACGCAGTATTTT; CDR3 protein: CASSATSGSTDTQYF
V gene: TRBV13; J gene: TRBJ2-1; clone size: few; D gene: .; CDR3 DNA: TGTGCCAGCAGCTTCCGACAGCAATGGCAGTTCTTC; CDR3 protein: CASSFRQQWQFF
V gene: TRBV29-1; J gene: TRBJ2-3; clone size: .; D gene: TRBD2; CDR3 DNA: TGCAGCGTGACCGGGGGGGCTGCAGATACGCAGTATTTT; CDR3 protein: CSVTGGAADTQYF
V gene: TRBV10-3; J gene: TRBJ2-1; clone size: .; D gene: TRBD2; CDR3 DNA: TGTGCCATCAACGCCGGGACTAGTATAGATCGTGGGAATGAGCAGTTCTTC; CDR3 protein: CAINAGTSIDRGNEQFF
V gene: TRBV9; J gene: TRBJ2-3; clone size: .; D gene: .; CDR3 DNA: TGTGCCAGCAGCCGGGACCCCGCCGCAGATACGCAGTATTTT; CDR3 protein: CASSRDPAADTQYF
V gene: TRBV5-1; J gene: TRBJ2-5; clone size: .; D gene: .; CDR3 DNA: TGCGCCAGCAGCGCGACCAGGGCTCGGGAGACCCAGTACTTC; CDR3 protein: CASSATRARETQYF
V gene: TRBV11-2; J gene: TRBJ2-2; clone size: .; D gene: .; CDR3 DNA: TGTGCCAGCAGCTTTGGGGGGAACGGATACACCGGGGAGCTGTTTTTT; CDR3 protein: CASSFGGNGYTGELFF
V gene: TRBV11-2; J gene: TRBJ2-5; clone size: .; D gene: TRBD1; CDR3 DNA: TGTGCCAGCAGCTTCCTAGGGACAGGGGTGGAGACCCAGTACTTC; CDR3 protein: CASSFLGTGVETQYF
V gene: TRBV9; J gene: TRBJ2-1; clone size: few; D gene: TRBD2; CDR3 DNA: TGTGCCAGCAGTCGAAATCCTTCAGCGGGGGGGCATAATGAGCAGTTCTTC; CDR3 protein: CASSRNPSAGGHNEQFF
V gene: TRBV6-1; J gene: TRBJ1-2; clone size: .; D gene: .; CDR3 DNA: TGTGCCAGCAGTCCAGACGGGAACTATGGCTACACCTTC; CDR3 protein: CASSPDGNYGYTF
V gene: TRBV5-1; J gene: TRBJ1-6; clone size: .; D gene: .; CDR3 DNA: TGCGCCAGCAGCTTGGAAGAGACCCTTCACGATTCACCCCTCCACTTT; CDR3 protein: CASSLEETLHDSPLHF
V gene: TRBV4-2; J gene: TRBJ2-5; clone size: .; D gene: TRBD2; CDR3 DNA: TGTGCCAGCAGCCGACTAGCGGGGGGGCAAGAGACCCAGTACTTC; CDR3 protein: CASSRLAGGQETQYF
V gene: TRBV10-3; J gene: TRBJ1-6; clone size: .; D gene: .; CDR3 DNA: TGTGCCATCAGTCCAACACTTCAGGGGACTAATTCACCCCTCCACTTT; CDR3 protein: CAISPTLQGTNSPLHF
V gene: TRBV5-1; J gene: TRBJ1-1; clone size: .; D gene: .; CDR3 DNA: TGCGCCAGCAGCTTCGCTGACACTGAAGCTTTCTTT; CDR3 protein: CASSFADTEAFF
V gene: TRBV5-1; J gene: TRBJ1-1; clone size: .; D gene: .; CDR3 DNA: TGCGCCAGCAGCTTGAGGGGGTACAACACTGAAGCTTTCTTT; CDR3 protein: CASSLRGYNTEAFF
V gene: TRBV4-3; J gene: TRBJ1-4; clone size: .; D gene: .; CDR3 DNA: TGCGCCAGCAGCCAAGAGTGGGGGTGGGAAAAACTGTTTTTT; CDR3 protein: CASSQEWGWEKLFF
V gene: TRBV7-3; J gene: TRBJ2-3; clone size: .; D gene: .; CDR3 DNA: TGTGCCAGCAGCCCCCGAGGCACAGATACGCAGTATTTT; CDR3 protein: CASSPRGTDTQYF
V gene: TRBV9; J gene: TRBJ1-4; clone size: .; D gene: .; CDR3 DNA: TGTGCCAGCAGCGTAGGCGGTAATGAAAAACTGTTTTTT; CDR3 protein: CASSVGGNEKLFF
V gene: TRBV2; J gene: TRBJ1-1; clone size: .; D gene: TRBD1; CDR3 DNA: TGTGCCAGCAGGATAGGGACAGCAAACACTGAAGCTTTCTTT; CDR3 protein: CASRIGTANTEAFF
V gene: TRBV7-3; J gene: TRBJ2-1; clone size: .; D gene: .; CDR3 DNA: TGTGCCAGCAGCTTAAATCAGGGCCCTTTAGGCAATGAGCAGTTCTTC; CDR3 protein: CASSLNQGPLGNEQFF
V gene: TRBV2; J gene: TRBJ2-4; clone size: .; D gene: .; CDR3 DNA: TGTGCCAGCAGTGAAGGTGGGGGGGCCGGAAACATTCAGTACTTC; CDR3 protein: CASSEGGGAGNIQYF